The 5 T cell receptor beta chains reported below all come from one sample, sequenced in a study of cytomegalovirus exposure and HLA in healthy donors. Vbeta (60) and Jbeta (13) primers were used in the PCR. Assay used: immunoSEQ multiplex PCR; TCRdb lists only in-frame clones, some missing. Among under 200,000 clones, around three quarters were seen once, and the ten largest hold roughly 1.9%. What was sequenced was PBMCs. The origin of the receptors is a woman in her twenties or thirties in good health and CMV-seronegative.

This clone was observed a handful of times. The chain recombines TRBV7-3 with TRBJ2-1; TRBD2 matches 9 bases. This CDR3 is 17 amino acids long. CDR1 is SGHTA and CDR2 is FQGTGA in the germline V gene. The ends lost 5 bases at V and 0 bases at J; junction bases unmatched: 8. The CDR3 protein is CASSPRLAASSYNEQFF. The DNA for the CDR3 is TGTGCCAGCAGCCCCAGACTAGCGGCGAGCTCCTACAATGAGCAGTTCTTC.

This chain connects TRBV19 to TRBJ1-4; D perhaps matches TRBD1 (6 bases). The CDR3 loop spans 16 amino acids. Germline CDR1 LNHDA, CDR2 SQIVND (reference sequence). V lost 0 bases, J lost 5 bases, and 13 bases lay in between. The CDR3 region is CASSIDLGTRNEKLFF. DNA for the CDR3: TGTGCCAGTAGTATAGATCTGGGGACAAGAAATGAAAAACTGTTTTTT. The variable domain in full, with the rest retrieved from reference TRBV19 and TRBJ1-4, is DGGITQSPKYLFRKEGQNVTLSCEQNLNHDAMYWYRQDPGQGLRLIYYSQIVNDFQKGDIAEGYSVSREKKESFPLTVTSAQKNPTAFYLCASSIDLGTRNEKLFFGSGTQLSVL.

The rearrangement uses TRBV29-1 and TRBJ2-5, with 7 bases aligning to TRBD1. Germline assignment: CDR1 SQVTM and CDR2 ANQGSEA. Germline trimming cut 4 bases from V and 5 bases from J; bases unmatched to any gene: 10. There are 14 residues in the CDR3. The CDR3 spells CSVAPQTGVETQYF. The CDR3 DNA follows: TGCAGCGTTGCTCCCCAAACAGGGGTGGAGACCCAGTACTTC.

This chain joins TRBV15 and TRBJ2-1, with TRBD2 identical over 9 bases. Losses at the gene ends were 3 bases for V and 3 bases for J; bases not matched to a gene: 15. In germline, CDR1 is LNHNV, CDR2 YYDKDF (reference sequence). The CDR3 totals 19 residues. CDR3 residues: CATSRGGGGRAGGYNEQFF. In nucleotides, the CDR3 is TGTGCCACCAGCAGGGGCGGGGGCGGGAGGGCCGGTGGCTACAATGAGCAGTTCTTC.

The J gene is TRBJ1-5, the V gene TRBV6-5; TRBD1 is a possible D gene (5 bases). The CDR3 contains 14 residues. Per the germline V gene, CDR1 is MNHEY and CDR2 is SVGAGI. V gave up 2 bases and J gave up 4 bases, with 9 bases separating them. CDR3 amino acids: CASSYQPGNQPQHF. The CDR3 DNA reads TGTGCCAGCAGTTACCAGCCAGGGAATCAGCCCCAGCATTTT.